One TCR beta chain is described in this entry. This sample is part of a study of blood T cell repertoires in COVID-19. About the study: T cells, B-cell-depleted T cells, or PBMCs supplied cDNA or gDNA.

How the authors handled the data: It was from reference gene primer amplification that nucleated cell counts were estimated. Method: immunoSEQ multiplex PCR; TCRdb's copy keeps in-frame clones and lacks some. V and J calls and clone size follow that table, whereas D and trimming were derived from the DNA. The repertoire holds 310,000 or so clones, 87% seen once, with about 8.9% in the top ten. This study enrolled people aged about 18 to 100 from 24 US geographic areas. Two negative PCRs, clearance, or symptom resolution characterized the recovered Cohort 3 donors. Germline assignment: CDR1 LNHNV and CDR2 YYDKDF (reference sequence). The CDR3 totals 14 residues. With 6 bases removed from V and 5 bases from J, the gap between germline ends came to 11 bases.

The rearrangement links TRBV15 to TRBJ1-6; the D is unclear. The source of this sequence is a woman aged 18-29 years who had recovered from COVID-19. The sample consisted of PBMCs or T cells enriched from blood (not recorded which). In DNA, the CDR3 is TGTGCCACCAGTGAGCTGCGGGATAATTCACCCCTCCACTTT. It yields the protein CATSELRDNSPLHF.